The 4 T cell receptor beta chains presented below share a single source sample, sequenced in a study of cytomegalovirus exposure and HLA in healthy donors. Here immunoSEQ multiplex PCR was the method, and the copy in TCRdb shows in-frame clones only, minus some. Of approximately 160,000 clones in the sample, about 89% were seen once. Sequencing used PBMCs. These receptors all come from a woman between 18 and 29 years old in good health and CMV-seropositive.

This sequence joins TRBV30 and TRBJ1-2; TRBD1 is a possible D gene (5 bases). Germline assignment: CDR1 GTSNPN and CDR2 SVGIG (reference sequence). V was clipped by 2 bases and J by 3 bases, with 13 bases between them. This CDR3 has 14 amino acids. The CDR3 sequence: CAWSLWTGDYGYTF. CDR3 coding DNA: TGTGCCTGGAGTTTATGGACGGGGGACTATGGCTACACCTTC.

This chain joins TRBV18 and TRBJ2-1; no definite D call. Deletions cut 1 base from V and 5 bases from J, with 9 bases between. The CDR3 is made up of 14 amino acids. Germline V gene sequence: CDR1 KGHSH, CDR2 LQKENI. DNA of the CDR3: TGTGCCAGCTCACCACGGGCTGCACACAATGAGCAGTTCTTC. It is translated as CASSPRAAHNEQFF.

In the case of this clone: At the DNA level, this CDR3 is encoded by other sequences in the same sample as well. The chain couples TRBV6-1 to TRBJ2-1, with unresolved D. The germline V gene encodes CDR1 MNHNS and CDR2 SASEGT. Deletions cut 1 base from V and 0 bases from J, with 10 bases between. The CDR3 runs to 16 residues. CDR3 nucleotides: TGTGCCAGCAGTGAAGAATGGCGGAGCTCCTACAATGAGCAGTTCTTC. Protein: CASSEEWRSSYNEQFF.

The chain has TRBV5-5 and TRBJ1-6; TRBD1 might be the D (5 bases). Germline V gene lookup returns CDR1 SGHKS and CDR2 YYEKEE (reference sequence). V gave up 3 bases and J gave up 6 bases, with 13 bases separating them. This CDR3 has 15 residues. This CDR3 reads CASSYDGQINSPLHF. The CDR3 DNA sequence: TGTGCCAGCAGCTACGACGGACAAATTAATTCACCCCTCCACTTT. The variable domain in full, with the rest retrieved from reference TRBV5-5 and TRBJ1-6, is DAGVTQSPTHLIKTRGQQVTLRCSPISGHKSVSWYQQVLGQGPQFIFQYYEKEERGRGNFPDRFSARQFPNYSSELNVNALLLGDSALYLCASSYDGQINSPLHFGNGTRLTVT.